The 2 T cell receptor beta chains reported below all come from one sample, sequenced in a study of cytomegalovirus exposure and HLA in healthy donors. Sequencing used immunoSEQ multiplex PCR; TCRdb keeps in-frame clones, though not all of them. Among about 130,000 clones listed, just under 95% were seen once. The source material was PBMCs. The receptors were gathered from a woman aged 18 to 35 in good health and CMV-seronegative.

The CDR3 nucleotides read TGTGCCAGCAGTCCCCCCTGGGACAGGGGTAAGGGGCCCGGTCAGCCCCAGCATTTT. Translated, it gives CASSPPWDRGKGPGQPQHF. The rearrangement uses TRBV28 and TRBJ1-5; TRBD1 aligns across 10 bases. This CDR3 comprises 19 residues. Germline V gene sequence: CDR1 MDHEN, CDR2 SYDVKM. Trimming at V came to 5 bases and at J to 6 bases, leaving 19 bases not matched to a gene. The whole variable domain, filled in from reference TRBV28 and TRBJ1-5, reads DVKVTQSSRYLVKRTGEKVFLECVQDMDHENMFWYRQDPGLGLRLIYFSYDVKMKEKGDIPEGYSVSREKKERFSLILESASTNQTSMYLCASSPPWDRGKGPGQPQHFGDGTRLSIL.

The chain couples TRBV30 to TRBJ2-7, with D perhaps TRBD2 (6 bases). This CDR3 is 14 amino acids long. Germline CDR1 GTSNPN, CDR2 SVGIG (reference sequence). Trimming shortened V by 2 bases and J by 2 bases, and 13 bases separated the two germline ends. The CDR3 sequence: CAWSLRGAAYEQYF. As DNA, the CDR3 is TGTGCCTGGAGTCTACGCGGGGCGGCCTACGAGCAGTACTTC.